These 9 T cell receptor beta chains originate from one sample sequenced in a study of CXCR3-negative and CXCR3-positive naive CD8 T cells. Study-wide points: CXCR3-negative naive cells had less hydrophobic TRB CDR3s than did CXCR3-positive naive cells.

Through 5' RACE with UMI labels, the TRB cDNA libraries were prepared. TCRdb reprocessed the 5' RACE reads and reports one entry per CDR3 protein, with no DNA. Reported are some 150,000 distinct CDR3 sequences; the ten largest clones contain 0.41%. These receptors' targets are unknown. Sequencing input: naive CXCR3+ CD8+ T cells from blood. Subset defined: CD45RO-CCR7+CD27+CD95- naive CD8+ T cells expressing CXCR3 (TNR3+). The receptors originated from a human donor in good health. Some clones in this sample may be carry-over from other donors' samples.

J is TRBJ1-4 and V is TRBV30. The germline V gene has CDR1 GTSNPN and CDR2 SVGIG (reference sequence). The CDR3 loop spans 12 amino acids. CDR3 protein: CAWSGYNEKLFF.

The chain employs TRBV7-8 and TRBJ2-5; TCRdb returns TRBD2, unconfirmable since there is no DNA. The CDR3 is made up of 11 amino acids. CDR1 and CDR2 from the germline V gene are SGHVS and FQNEAQ. The CDR3 reads CASSYEGTQYF.

This rearrangement joins TRBV2 to TRBJ2-5; TCRdb selects TRBD2, and the lack of DNA leaves this call unchecked. This CDR3 region has 18 residues. The germline CDR1 and CDR2 sequences are SNHLY and FYNNEI. The CDR3 spells CASNPGTSGRASQETQYF. The whole variable domain, remainder taken from reference TRBV2 and TRBJ2-5, is EPEVTQTPSHQVTQMGQEVILRCVPISNHLYFYWYRQILGQKVEFLVSFYNNEISEKSEIFDDQFSVERPDGSNFTLKIRSTKLEDSAMYFCASNPGTSGRASQETQYFGPGTRLLVL.

CDR3 in amino acids: CASSLSAGPQETQYF. The V gene is TRBV7-2, the J gene TRBJ2-5; absent DNA, TCRdb's TRBD1 call cannot be checked. The CDR3 has 15 amino acids. CDR1 is SGHTA, CDR2 FQGNSA, per germline.

The chain uses TRBV5-1 and TRBJ1-2. The CDR3 has 14 amino acids. CDR1 is SGHRS, CDR2 YFSETQ, per germline. The CDR3 sequence is CASSLEVGFYGYTF.

The CDR3 region is CASSFSLWSSYNEQFF. J is TRBJ2-1 and V is TRBV5-1; TCRdb's D call, TRBD2, is unchecked because there is no DNA. The CDR3 is 16 residues long. Germline V gene data show CDR1 as SGHRS and CDR2 as YFSETQ.

V usage is TRBV20-1 and J usage is TRBJ2-7. In germline, CDR1 is DFQATT, CDR2 SNEGSKA (reference sequence). The CDR3 is 15 amino acids. The CDR3 region is CSARFPSGDHYEQYF.

The chain couples TRBV7-2 to TRBJ1-5; there is no DNA to check the TCRdb D call of TRBD1. The CDR3 sequence is 17 residues long. CDR1 and CDR2 from the germline V gene are SGHTA and FQGNSA. The CDR3: CASSLEVGRGPNQPQHF.

This chain links TRBV7-6 with TRBJ2-7; TCRdb proposes TRBD1, but this gene call is untestable without DNA. The CDR3 extends over 13 amino acids. Germline CDR1 is SGHVS and CDR2 is FNYEAQ. CDR3 region: CASSWGQGIEQYF.